Below, 17 T cell receptor beta chains from the same sample are listed, as sequenced in a study of T cells in Graves' hyperthyroidism and ophthalmopathy. RNA transcripts provided the source from which TCR beta CDR3 regions were amplified. A first-round RT-PCR of the TCR CDR3 used the HTBI primer set. TCRdb passed the multiplex PCR reads through MiXCR, listing each CDR3 protein once. The table lists about 710,000 distinct CDR3 sequences, roughly 17% of them singletons. Sequencing was performed on blood. These receptor sequences come from a man in his late teens or twenties with Graves' hyperthyroidism.

This clonotype was counted between two and nine times. A much larger clonotype is one base distant, so this may be a read error. This chain links TRBV7-2 with TRBJ2-7; 10 bases are shared with TRBD2. J lost 8 bases, V lost 6 bases, and 10 bases had no gene match. Germline lookup yields CDR1 SGHTA and CDR2 FQGNSA. CDR3 length: 14 amino acids. The CDR3 sequence: CASSSGLAEYKQYF. For the CDR3, the DNA is TGTGCCAGCAGTTCTGGACTAGCGGAGTACAAGCAGTACTTC.

This clonotype has more than one count but fewer than ten. This chain uses TRBV4-3 with TRBJ1-2; D is ambiguous. This CDR3 spans 14 amino acids. Germline lookup yields CDR1 LGHNA and CDR2 YSLEER. Trimming took off 0 bases at V and 6 bases at J, with 11 bases between the two ends. The CDR3 is CASSQDRWADGYTF. The CDR3 coding sequence is TGCGCCAGCAGCCAAGATAGGTGGGCCGATGGCTACACCTTC.

Ten or more counts support this clonotype. The genes are TRBV20-1 and TRBJ1-1, with a possible D match to TRBD1 (6 bases). The ends were cut back, 5 bases at V and 0 bases at J, with 10 bases in the middle. The CDR3 extends over 13 amino acids. In germline, CDR1 is DFQATT, CDR2 SNEGSKA (reference sequence). Here the CDR3 reads CSASTGLNTEAFF. CDR3 DNA: TGCAGTGCTTCGACAGGCCTGAACACTGAAGCTTTCTTT.

This CDR3 is CASSSGGFRSAEAFF. For the CDR3, the DNA is TGCGCCAGCAGCTCCGGGGGGTTTCGGTCGGCTGAAGCTTTCTTT. J is TRBJ1-1 and V is TRBV5-1, with D possibly matching TRBD1 (5 bases). Trimming shortened V by 3 bases and J by 6 bases, and 18 bases separated the two germline ends. Germline V gene sequence: CDR1 SGHRS, CDR2 YFSETQ. The CDR3 has 15 amino acids.

This clonotype was observed many times. V and J are TRBV27 and TRBJ1-1; no firm D call. The germline V gene has CDR1 MNHEY and CDR2 SMNVEV (reference sequence). The CDR3 consists of 12 residues. The V end lost 5 bases, the J end lost 11 bases, and 15 bases lay between the germline ends. The CDR3 DNA reads as TGTGCCAGCAGTCGTTTGGGCGACGCGGCTTTCTTT. Amino acid sequence: CASSRLGDAAFF.

The genes are TRBV6-1 and TRBJ2-5; 12 positions agree with TRBD2. V lost 7 bases to trimming and J lost 5 bases; unmatched junction nucleotides: 5. The CDR3 runs to 14 residues. Germline CDR1 reads MNHNS; CDR2 reads SASEGT. The chain's CDR3 is CASTLGLAGETQYF. DNA for the CDR3: TGTGCCAGCACCCTGGGACTAGCGGGTGAGACCCAGTACTTC.

CDR3 sequence (DNA): TGTGCCAGCAGCGCCACGACAAGAAGTTTCTATGGCTACACCTTC. As protein: CASSATTRSFYGYTF. The chain has TRBV9 and TRBJ1-2; D call uncertain. Per the germline V gene, CDR1 is SGDLS and CDR2 is YYNGEE. V was pared by 3 bases and J by 4 bases, with 16 bases between. The CDR3 has 15 amino acids. The whole variable domain, remainder taken from reference TRBV9 and TRBJ1-2, is DSGVTQTPKHLITATGQRVTLRCSPRSGDLSVYWYQQSLDQGLQFLIQYYNGEERAKGNILERFSAQQFPDLHSELNLSSLELGDSALYFCASSATTRSFYGYTFGSGTRLTVV.

This clonotype has ten or more counts. This sequence joins TRBV28 and TRBJ2-5; 15 bases match TRBD2. The V segment lost 8 bases and the J segment 7 bases; nucleotides outside the gene matches: 11. There are 16 residues in the CDR3. Germline V gene sequence: CDR1 MDHEN, CDR2 SYDVKM. The CDR3 sequence is CASLPRTSGRARTQYF. CDR3 DNA: TGTGCCAGCCTACCCAGGACTAGCGGGAGGGCTCGGACCCAGTACTTC.

This clonotype was recorded at least ten times. This sequence joins TRBV6-1 and TRBJ1-2; D is unclear. This CDR3 contains 13 residues. CDR1 MNHNS and CDR2 SASEGT come from the germline V gene. Trimming cost V 4 bases and J 3 bases, with 9 bases left between them. DNA of the CDR3: TGTGCCAGCAGTGTATCGGCCGACTATGGCTACACCTTC. It encodes CASSVSADYGYTF.

This clonotype was seen many times. The rearrangement uses TRBV15 and TRBJ2-3; D may be TRBD2 (6 bases). Trimming shortened V by 7 bases and J by 0 bases, and 11 bases separated the two germline ends. The CDR3 length is 14 residues. The germline gives CDR1 LNHNV, CDR2 YYDKDF (reference sequence). DNA of the CDR3: TGTGCCACCACGGAGGGAACCAGCACAGATACGCAGTATTTT. This codes for CATTEGTSTDTQYF.

At least ten counts were recorded for this clonotype. This chain joins TRBV27 and TRBJ2-7; D is uncertain. Looked up from germline, CDR1 is MNHEY and CDR2 is SMNVEV (reference sequence). Deletions cut 4 bases from V and 7 bases from J, with 14 bases between. This CDR3 contains 13 residues. CDR3 amino acids: CASSSHNSEEQYF. In DNA, the CDR3 is TGTGCCAGCAGTTCCCACAACTCCGAGGAGCAGTACTTC.

As to this clonotype: Compared with germline, one end of the junction differs, possibly owing to a read error. This chain links TRBV11-3 with TRBJ2-3, with 8 positions matching TRBD2. The CDR3 contains 18 residues. CDR1 and CDR2 (germline): SGHNT, YENEEA. This chain's CDR3 is CAISLGGAGGSWADTQYF. CDR3 sequence (DNA): TGTGCCATCAGCTTAGGTGGGGCGGGAGGTTCCTGGGCAGATACGCAGTATTTT.

This chain uses TRBV9 with TRBJ2-1, with 7 bases fitting TRBD2. CDR1 and CDR2 (germline): SGDLS, YYNGEE. The CDR3 has 15 residues. V was pared by 3 bases and J by 6 bases, with 9 bases of the junction left unmatched. DNA of the CDR3: TGTGCCAGCAGCGCCGCGGGAGATTCGGTCAATGAGCAGTTCTTC. Translation gives CASSAAGDSVNEQFF.

This clonotype was seen once. The chain combines TRBV10-3 with TRBJ2-6; TRBD2 aligns across 7 bases. V shed 6 bases and J 0 bases; nucleotides not matched to a gene: 2. Per germline, CDR1 ENHRY and CDR2 SYGVKD. The CDR3 is made up of 15 amino acids. This chain's CDR3 is CAIRGGISGANVLTF. The CDR3 region has the DNA TGTGCCATCAGGGGGGGGATCTCTGGGGCCAACGTCCTGACTTTC.

The V and J genes are TRBV28 and TRBJ1-2, with TRBD1 matching 8 bases. V lost 3 bases and J lost 8; bases outside the gene matches: 11. From germline, CDR1 is MDHEN and CDR2 SYDVKM. This CDR3 is built from 15 residues. The chain's CDR3 is CASSFGDRIRMGYTF. In DNA form, the CDR3 reads TGTGCCAGCAGTTTCGGGGACAGGATCCGTATGGGCTACACCTTC.

This chain uses TRBV14 with TRBJ2-3, with D hard to call. V lost 0 bases and J lost 0, with 10 bases in between. The CDR3 length is 16 residues. In germline, CDR1 is SGHDN, CDR2 FVKESK. The CDR3 loop is CASSQEVAASTDTQYF. The DNA for the CDR3 is TGTGCCAGCAGCCAAGAAGTAGCTGCTAGCACAGATACGCAGTATTTT.

This clonotype was seen repeatedly, ten times or more. V is TRBV18 and J is TRBJ2-1, with 11 positions matching TRBD1. The CDR3 runs 16 residues. The V gene end was trimmed by 4 bases and the J gene end by 5 bases; junction bases not matched to a gene: 7. CDR1 and CDR2 from the germline V gene are KGHSH and LQKENI. CDR3 in amino acids: CASSQNRDRGDNEQFF. CDR3 coding DNA: TGTGCCAGCTCACAAAACCGGGACAGGGGGGACAATGAGCAGTTCTTC.